These 23 T cell receptor beta chains share one sample of origin, sequenced in a study of Ad26.COV2.S vaccination and SARS-CoV-2 variants (dated by TCRdb to 2020 to 2022). The method behind the library was the immunoSEQ multiplex PCR assay. TCRdb limited this immuneACCESS table to in-frame rearrangements with V and J called. A share of clones is missing; checked studies link under half to unresolved V genes, and the rest is unexplained. Here the sample has 380,000 or so clones; about four fifths occur a single time. The leading ten clones occupy just under 7.5% of the sample. Per the publication, the treatment or condition label means: over 15 received Ad26.COV2.S at low or high dose, single or two shots; about 5 received placebo; per-sample allocation not given. For vaccine and placebo recipients, the sequenced repertoires came from samples collected on day 63 after the first injection. The sample here was peripheral blood, taken in a trial of Ad26.COV2.S vaccine versus placebo. These receptors all come from a person aged 18-60 years who received the Ad26.COV2.S COVID-19 vaccine or a placebo.

The chain links TRBV30 to TRBJ2-3; D unresolved. Trimming removed 1 base from V and 4 bases from J, with 6 bases in between. The CDR3 consists of 12 residues. Germline V gene data show CDR1 as GTSNPN and CDR2 as SVGIG (reference sequence). The CDR3: CAWSGVSDTQYF. In DNA form, the CDR3 reads TGTGCCTGGAGTGGGGTTTCAGATACGCAGTATTTT.

This rearrangement joins TRBV19 to TRBJ2-2, with TRBD1 matching 7 bases. Germline CDR1 is LNHDA and CDR2 is SQIVND (reference sequence). The CDR3 length is 15 residues. Losses at the gene ends were 5 bases for V and 3 bases for J; bases not matched to a gene: 6. CDR3 sequence: CASSGTDYYTGELFF. The CDR3 nucleotides read TGTGCCAGTAGTGGGACAGATTATTACACCGGGGAGCTGTTTTTT.

V gene TRBV10-1 combines with J gene TRBJ2-7; 8 nucleotides agree with TRBD1. Germline CDR1 and CDR2: WNHNN and SYGVQD (reference sequence). The CDR3 has 11 residues. J was trimmed by 11 bases and V by 3 bases; bases with no gene match: 3. The CDR3 DNA is TGCGCCAGCAGTGACAGGGGGCAGGAGTACTTC. Translating it yields CASSDRGQEYF.

The chain carries TRBV15 and TRBJ1-4; D is possibly TRBD1 (5 bases). This CDR3 has 13 amino acids. Germline V gene lookup returns CDR1 LNHNV and CDR2 YYDKDF (reference sequence). Trimming pared 0 bases from V and 15 bases from J, leaving 14 bases between. CDR3 sequence reads: CATSRDRGSLVFF. CDR3 nucleotides: TGTGCCACCAGCAGAGATCGGGGGAGTTTGGTGTTTTTT.

This chain connects TRBV9 to TRBJ2-2; perhaps TRBD2 as D (5 bases). The CDR3 spans 14 residues. The ends were cut back, 7 bases at V and 5 bases at J, with 15 bases in the middle. From germline, CDR1 is SGDLS and CDR2 YYNGEE. The CDR3 bases are TGTGCCAGCGGTGGGCGGTCGGGGACCGGGGAGCTGTTTTTT. Protein sequence: CASGGRSGTGELFF.

The rearrangement joins TRBV5-1 to TRBJ1-2; 7 positions match TRBD1. The CDR3 consists of 14 residues. J was trimmed by 4 bases and V by 6 bases; bases with no gene match: 9. CDR1 SGHRS and CDR2 YFSETQ come from the germline V gene. The CDR3 DNA reads TGCGCCAGCAAACCTCAGGGGGACGGCTATGGCTACACCTTC. It yields the protein CASKPQGDGYGYTF.

This chain uses TRBV2 with TRBJ1-3, with no clear D. Germline CDR1 SNHLY, CDR2 FYNNEI. The CDR3 loop spans 13 amino acids. Trimming took off 6 bases at V and 4 bases at J, with 10 bases between the two ends. The CDR3 bases are TGTGCCAGCAGGCGGGTGGCCGGAAACACCATATATTTT. Translation gives CASRRVAGNTIYF.

The CDR3 loop reads CASSFDSREAFF. The CDR3 nucleotides are TGTGCCAGCAGTTTTGACAGCCGGGAAGCTTTCTTT. The rearrangement joins TRBV12-3 or TRBV12-4 to TRBJ1-1, with D maybe TRBD1 (5 bases). The CDR3 consists of 12 residues. The germline V and J ends were trimmed by 3 bases and 8 bases, with 10 bases remaining between them.

The chain links TRBV19 to TRBJ1-3, with TRBD1 matching 7 bases. This CDR3 is built from 17 residues. The germline V gene encodes CDR1 LNHDA and CDR2 SQIVND (reference sequence). Unmatched junction bases numbered 13, after V lost 6 bases and J lost 2 bases. The CDR3 region is CASRNHRGTLTGNTIYF. As DNA, the CDR3 is TGTGCCAGTAGAAATCACAGGGGCACTTTGACTGGAAACACCATATATTTT.

Points on this clone: At the DNA level, this CDR3 is encoded by other sequences in the same sample as well. The rearrangement uses TRBV27 and TRBJ1-5; tentatively, D is TRBD1 (6 bases). The CDR3 length is 14 residues. Trimming removed 2 bases at V and 1 base at J, with 6 bases between. CDR1 and CDR2 from the germline V gene are MNHEY and SMNVEV (reference sequence). CDR3 nucleotide sequence: TGTGCCAGCAGTTTAAGGGGGAGCAATCAGCCCCAGCATTTT. It translates to CASSLRGSNQPQHF.

This chain joins TRBV4-2 and TRBJ2-4; D might be TRBD1 or TRBD2, each matching 5 bases. Trimming cost V 1 base and J 5 bases, with 9 bases left between them. The CDR3 contains 14 residues. Per germline, CDR1 LGHNA and CDR2 YNFKEQ. CDR3 nucleotides: TGTGCCAGCAGCCAAGGCTGGGACCAAAACATTCAGTACTTC. The encoded protein is CASSQGWDQNIQYF.

The chain uses TRBV18 and TRBJ2-7; TRBD2 might be the D (7 bases). The germline gives CDR1 KGHSH, CDR2 LQKENI. V lost 2 bases and J 5 bases, leaving 13 bases between the germline ends. This CDR3 spans 14 amino acids. CDR3 loop: CASSPGRAGDEQYF. CDR3 nucleotide sequence: TGTGCCAGCTCACCAGGGAGGGCAGGGGACGAGCAGTACTTC.

V is TRBV11-2 and J is TRBJ2-7; 7 positions match TRBD2. CDR3 length: 15 amino acids. CDR1 is SGHAT, CDR2 FQNNGV, per germline. After removal of 8 bases from V and 1 base from J, the junction contained 11 bases not matched to a gene. CDR3: CASARSGRDSYEQYF. The DNA of the CDR3 is TGTGCCAGCGCCCGATCGGGGAGGGATTCCTACGAGCAGTACTTC. Based on the CDR3 plus reference TRBV11-2 and TRBJ2-7, the full variable domain is EAGVAQSPRYKIIEKRQSVAFWCNPISGHATLYWYQQILGQGPKLLIQFQNNGVVDDSQLPKDRFSAERLKGVDSTLKIQPAKLEDSAVYLCASARSGRDSYEQYFGPGTRLTVT.

This sequence joins TRBV19 and TRBJ1-1; D is perhaps TRBD1 (6 bases). Trimming removed 3 bases at V and 2 bases at J, with 13 bases between. CDR1 is LNHDA, CDR2 SQIVND, per germline (reference sequence). This CDR3 spans 15 amino acids. The CDR3 bases are TGTGCCAGTAGTATGACAGGCGGGGTTAACACTGAAGCTTTCTTT. Protein sequence: CASSMTGGVNTEAFF.

The chain has TRBV19 and TRBJ1-6, with 9 bases fitting TRBD1. Germline values: CDR1 LNHDA, CDR2 SQIVND (reference sequence). V lost 4 bases, J lost 7 bases, and 11 bases stayed unmatched. This CDR3 is 17 amino acids long. The DNA for the CDR3 is TGTGCCAGTAGTACCCCCCCCGGGACAGGGAGGAATTCACCCCTCCACTTT. It yields the protein CASSTPPGTGRNSPLHF.

The chain uses TRBV6-1 and TRBJ2-7, with D possibly matching TRBD1 (5 bases). This CDR3 is built from 12 residues. Trimming removed 3 bases from V and 3 bases from J, with 6 bases in between. Germline V lookup: CDR1 MNHNS, CDR2 SASEGT. The CDR3 nucleotides are TGTGCCAGCAGTGATACAGGCTACGAGCAGTACTTC. This sequence encodes CASSDTGYEQYF.

The chain uses TRBV5-6 and TRBJ2-7; D remains unclear. V shed 6 bases and J shed 2 bases, with 6 bases lying between them. This CDR3 has 11 amino acids. The germline gives CDR1 SGHDT, CDR2 YYEEEE. DNA for the CDR3: TGTGCCAGCACCTCCGCCTACGAGCAGTACTTC. It is translated as CASTSAYEQYF.

The chain has TRBV9 and TRBJ2-2; D remains ambiguous. The V gene's germline CDR1 is SGDLS and CDR2 YYNGEE. CDR3 length: 15 residues. V lost 3 bases and J lost 1, with 10 bases in between. CDR3 sequence: CASSAGRMNTGELFF. The CDR3 bases are TGTGCCAGCAGCGCCGGACGGATGAACACCGGGGAGCTGTTTTTT.

The chain links TRBV24-1 to TRBJ2-5; a weak D match, TRBD1 (5 bases). The V gene's germline CDR1 is KGHDR and CDR2 SFDVKD. V was cut by 5 bases and J by 5 bases, with 14 bases left in between. The CDR3 length is 14 residues. CDR3 in amino acids: CATSARDEWETQYF. Here the CDR3 DNA reads TGTGCCACCAGTGCCAGGGATGAATGGGAGACCCAGTACTTC.

J is TRBJ1-4 and V is TRBV25-1; the match to TRBD1 covers 7 bases. The CDR3 length is 14 residues. The germline CDR1 and CDR2 sequences are MGHDK and SYGVNS. J was trimmed by 6 bases and V by 4 bases; bases with no gene match: 5. CDR3 residues: CASSGYRGYEKLFF. The CDR3 DNA reads as TGTGCCAGCAGTGGATACAGGGGCTATGAAAAACTGTTTTTT. Variable domain in full (rest from reference TRBV25-1 and TRBJ1-4): EADIYQTPRYLVIGTGKKITLECSQTMGHDKMYWYQQDPGMELHLIHYSYGVNSTEKGDLSSESTVSRIRTEHFPLTLESARPSHTSQYLCASSGYRGYEKLFFGSGTQLSVL.

This clone was counted a few times. The rearrangement uses TRBV5-4 and TRBJ2-3, with D possibly called TRBD1 or TRBD2 (5 bases each). Trimming took off 4 bases at V and 2 bases at J, with 11 bases between the two ends. CDR1 is SGHNT, CDR2 YYREEE, per germline (reference sequence). This CDR3 has 14 amino acids. The DNA of the CDR3 is TGTGCCAGCAGCCGGGACGGATTCACAGATACGCAGTATTTT. Translation: CASSRDGFTDTQYF.

The chain combines TRBV9 with TRBJ2-1; the D call may be TRBD1 or TRBD2 (6 bases each). The CDR3 covers 19 residues. The ends were cut back, 0 bases at V and 0 bases at J, with 19 bases in the middle. The V gene's germline CDR1 is SGDLS and CDR2 YYNGEE. CDR3 nucleotide sequence: TGTGCCAGCAGCGTAGAAAGGGGGGCCCTATCCAGCTCCTACAATGAGCAGTTCTTC. Translation gives CASSVERGALSSSYNEQFF.

V gene TRBV6-1 combines with J gene TRBJ1-5, with D uncertain. The V end lost 4 bases, the J end lost 0 bases, and 16 bases lay between the germline ends. This CDR3 region has 17 residues. The V gene's germline CDR1 is MNHNS and CDR2 SASEGT. The CDR3 reads CASSVPLSRYSNQPQHF. CDR3 sequence (DNA): TGTGCCAGCAGTGTGCCTCTATCAAGATATAGCAATCAGCCCCAGCATTTT.